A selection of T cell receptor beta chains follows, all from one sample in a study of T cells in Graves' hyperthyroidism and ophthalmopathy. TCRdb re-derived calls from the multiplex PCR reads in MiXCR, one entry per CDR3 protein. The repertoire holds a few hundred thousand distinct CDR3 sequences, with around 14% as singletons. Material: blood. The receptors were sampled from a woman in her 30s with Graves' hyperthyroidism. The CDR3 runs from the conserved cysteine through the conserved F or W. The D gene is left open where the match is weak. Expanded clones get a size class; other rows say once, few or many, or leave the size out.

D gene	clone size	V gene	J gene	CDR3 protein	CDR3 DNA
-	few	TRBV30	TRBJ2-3	CAWRQDRSTDTQYF	TGTGCCTGGAGGCAGGACCGTAGCACAGATACGCAGTATTTT
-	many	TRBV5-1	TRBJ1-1	CASSTHGGNTEAFF	TGCGCCAGCAGCACCCATGGGGGAAACACTGAAGCTTTCTTT
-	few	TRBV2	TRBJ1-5	CASQGSSGNQPQHF	TGTGCCAGCCAGGGAAGTTCGGGCAATCAGCCCCAGCATTTT
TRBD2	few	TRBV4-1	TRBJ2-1	CASSQISGSSYNEQFF	TGCGCCAGCAGCCAGATTAGCGGGAGCTCCTACAATGAGCAGTTCTTC
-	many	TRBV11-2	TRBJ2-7	CASSPLSYEQYF	TGTGCCAGCAGCCCCCTATCATACGAGCAGTACTTC
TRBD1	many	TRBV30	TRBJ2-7	CAWSVRRTGDSYEQYF	TGTGCCTGGAGTGTACGGCGGACAGGGGACTCCTACGAGCAGTACTTC
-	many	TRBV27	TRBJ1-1	CASSLSAGEAFF	TGTGCCAGCAGTTTATCGGCAGGTGAAGCTTTCTTT
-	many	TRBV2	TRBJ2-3	CASLRVGTDTQYF	TGTGCCAGCCTCAGGGTCGGCACAGATACGCAGTATTTT
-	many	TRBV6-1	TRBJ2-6	CASVKEGAGANVLTF	TGTGCCAGCGTGAAGGAGGGGGCTGGGGCCAACGTCCTGACTTTC
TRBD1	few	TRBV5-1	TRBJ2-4	CASSLQGAENIQYF	TGCGCCAGCAGCTTACAGGGGGCAGAAAACATTCAGTACTTC
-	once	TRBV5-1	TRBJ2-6	CASSSGYGRAGPSSGANVLTF	TGCGCCAGCAGCTCAGGTTATGGGCGGGCAGGGCCTTCCTCTGGGGCCAACGTCCTGACTTTC
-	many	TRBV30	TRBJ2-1	CAWSVYSGTNEQFF	TGTGCCTGGAGTGTATACTCCGGGACTAATGAGCAGTTCTTC
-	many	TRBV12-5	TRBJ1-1	CASGPLDIYTEAFF	TGTGCTAGTGGTCCCTTAGACATTTACACTGAAGCTTTCTTT
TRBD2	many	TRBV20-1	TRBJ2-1	CSASPDRGTSGSGANWQFF	TGCAGTGCTAGTCCAGACAGGGGGACTAGCGGGAGCGGGGCCAACTGGCAGTTCTTC
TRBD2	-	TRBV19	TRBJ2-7	CATKEAGGPTYEQYF	TGTGCCACCAAGGAAGCGGGAGGGCCTACCTACGAGCAGTACTTC
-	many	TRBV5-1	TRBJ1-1	CASSLSVLSANPTGNTEAFF	TGCGCCAGCAGCTTGTCGGTGCTGTCGGCAAACCCAACGGGAAACACTGAAGCTTTCTTT
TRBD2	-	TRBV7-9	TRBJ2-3	CASSPRGLAGTYTDTQYF	TGTGCCAGCAGCCCTAGAGGACTAGCGGGCACCTACACAGATACGCAGTATTTT
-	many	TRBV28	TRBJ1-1	CASSSRGLIEAFF	TGTGCCAGCAGTTCCAGGGGACTCATTGAAGCTTTCTTT
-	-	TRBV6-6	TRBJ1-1	CASSYSYMNTEAFF	TGTGCCAGCAGTTACTCGTACATGAACACTGAAGCTTTCTTT
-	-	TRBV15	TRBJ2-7	CATSRDPGLGEQYF	TGTGCCACCAGCAGAGATCCAGGACTGGGTGAGCAGTACTTC
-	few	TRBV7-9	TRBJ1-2	CASSPLGHYGYTF	TGTGCCAGCAGCCCACTGGGCCACTATGGCTACACCTTC
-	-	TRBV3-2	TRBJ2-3	CASSPTGVSSDTQYF	TGTGCCAGCAGCCCGACAGGGGTCTCCTCAGATACGCAGTATTTT